Sequencing of this TCR beta chain was carried out in a study of T cells after yellow fever vaccination. The wider study: In the case of low-cell-number fractions, SMART-Seq v4 Ultra Low Input was used for preparation.

Template-switching 5'RACE yielded the TCR cDNA; a universal primer site and UMIs were added in the process. MiXCR, run by TCRdb on the 5' RACE reads, gives a single entry per CDR3 protein. The table lists about 300,000 distinct CDR3 sequences, around 8.6% of them singletons. This clonotype was counted many times. Germline V gene lookup returns CDR1 SGHTA and CDR2 FQGNSA. V gave up 5 bases and J gave up 0 bases, with 9 bases separating them. This CDR3 is built from 14 residues. V gene TRBV7-2 combines with J gene TRBJ2-3; tentative D call: TRBD1 (5 bases). The sequences come from CD4+ T cells sorted from PBMCs, collected 5 days after the yellow fever booster vaccination. The origin of this receptor is a young man who received the YFV17D yellow fever vaccine. This CDR3 reads CASSRRGSTDTQYF. The CDR3 DNA follows: TGTGCCAGCAGCCGTAGGGGAAGCACAGATACGCAGTATTTT.